The count of the clone carrying this T cell receptor (beta chain) is one. Samples underwent the assay at deep level. Each subset's genomic DNA was split evenly across several immunoSEQ plates. Clones were sequenced by immunoSEQ multiplex PCR, and TCRdb holds only the in-frame ones, with some missing. Of 950,000 to 1,100,000 clones detected, around four fifths appear once; the ten largest clones hold approximately 1.5%. Germline CDR1 and CDR2: SGDLS and YYNGEE. Trimming cost V 3 bases and J 8 bases; bases outside gene matches: 16. The CDR3 length is 16 residues. This record belongs to a study of shared clonotypes between healthy human individuals.

This chain links TRBV9 with TRBJ1-2, with 7 bases lining up with TRBD1. The specimen sequenced was memory CD4+ T cells sorted from blood. Specified subset: CD45RA-negative fraction. The receptor's source is a man in his late teens or twenties in good health. CDR3 in amino acids: CASSEGKATGREGYTF. DNA for the CDR3: TGTGCCAGCAGCGAGGGAAAAGCGACAGGGAGGGAAGGCTACACCTTC.